The clone carrying this TCR beta chain was counted between two and nine times. Its specificity is unknown. Different DNA sequences within this sample yield the same CDR3. The sample originates from a study of beta chain features in type 1 diabetes. Study results and limitations: TCRB CDR3s were moderately but significantly shorter in Type 1 diabetes patients in all four CD4+ subsets.

One heparinised draw, averaging roughly 0.12 L, was taken per donor. Isolated RNA was reverse transcribed in full, so expressed TCRB transcripts were sequenced. The average read count of naive, central memory and regulatory T cell samples was about 3.57 million. Method: immunoSEQ multiplex PCR; TCRdb's copy keeps in-frame clones and lacks some. This table holds hundreds of thousands of clones, over 12% found once. The sequence derives from a man between 18 and 35 years old with type 1 diabetes. Sequenced: naive CD4+ T cells from blood.

CDR3 nucleotides: TGTGCCAGCAGCGTGGGACAGGGGAGCTATGGCTACACCTTC. Translation gives CASSVGQGSYGYTF. The gene calls are TRBV9 and TRBJ1-2; TRBD1 matches 10 bases. The trim removed 2 bases at V and 4 bases at J, leaving 2 bases unmatched. The CDR3 sequence is 14 residues long. Germline CDR1 reads SGDLS; CDR2 reads YYNGEE. Supplemented by reference TRBV9 and TRBJ1-2, the full variable domain reads DSGVTQTPKHLITATGQRVTLRCSPRSGDLSVYWYQQSLDQGLQFLIQYYNGEERAKGNILERFSAQQFPDLHSELNLSSLELGDSALYFCASSVGQGSYGYTFGSGTRLTVV.